This T cell receptor beta chain derives from a study of blood T cell repertoires in COVID-19. Study context: Whether acute or convalescent, the COVID-19 samples came from the United States, Italy and Spain. The analysed material was cDNA or gDNA that came from T cells, B-cell-depleted T cells, or PBMCs.

Per the original methods: How many nucleated cells were present was estimated from reference gene primer amplification. Assay: immunoSEQ multiplex PCR; the TCRdb copy retains only in-frame clones and omits some. V, J and clone size reflect that table, while D and trimming were determined from the DNA. The table records roughly 250,000 clones, around 92% of them present only once. The CDR3 covers 15 residues. Germline CDR1 is SGHNT and CDR2 is YYREEE (reference sequence). Trimming took 2 bases from V and 0 from J, leaving 10 bases between them. The Seattle site enrolled patients during active infection and followed them longitudinally.

The chain has TRBV5-4 and TRBJ2-3; D might be TRBD2 (6 bases). The sample taken for sequencing was peripheral blood. The clonotype comes from a person under 35 with COVID-19, enrolled during active disease. As DNA, the CDR3 is TGTGCCAGCAGCTTAGGCGGGGCCAGCACAGATACGCAGTATTTT. Its protein product is CASSLGGASTDTQYF. The variable domain in full, with the rest retrieved from reference TRBV5-4 and TRBJ2-3, is ETGVTQSPTHLIKTRGQQVTLRCSSQSGHNTVSWYQQALGQGPQFIFQYYREEENGRGNFPPRFSGLQFPNYSSELNVNALELDDSALYLCASSLGGASTDTQYFGPGTRLTVL.